These 6 T cell receptor beta chains were sequenced from one sample in a study of blood T cell repertoires in COVID-19. Sequencing used immunoSEQ multiplex PCR; TCRdb keeps in-frame clones, though not all of them. The repertoire holds tens of thousands of clones, with 70% to 90% as singletons. Sequencing was carried out using peripheral blood. Receptors originate from a man between 70 and 80 years old with acute or convalescent COVID-19.

This clone was recorded only once. The chain joins TRBV3-1 (or the pseudogene TRBV3-2) to TRBJ1-1; TRBD1 aligns across 7 bases. The junction had 10 bases not matched to a gene; V was cut back by 6 bases and J by 3 bases. CDR3 length: 15 amino acids. Germline V lookup: CDR1 LGHDT, CDR2 YNNKEL (reference sequence). CDR3 DNA: TGTGCCAGCAGGGGGGCAGGGGGTTGGGACACTGAAGCTTTCTTT. Its translation is CASRGAGGWDTEAFF.

CDR3 in DNA: TGTGCCAGCAGCGTAGGGGGACTACCGAACACCGGGGAGCTGTTTTTT. Translation: CASSVGGLPNTGELFF. The chain joins TRBV9 to TRBJ2-2; 7 bases match TRBD2. J lost 0 bases, V lost 0 bases, and 2 bases had no gene match. Per germline, CDR1 SGDLS and CDR2 YYNGEE. The CDR3 consists of 16 residues. The full variable domain, in which reference TRBV9 and TRBJ2-2 provide the parts outside the CDR3, is DSGVTQTPKHLITATGQRVTLRCSPRSGDLSVYWYQQSLDQGLQFLIQYYNGEERAKGNILERFSAQQFPDLHSELNLSSLELGDSALYFCASSVGGLPNTGELFFGEGSRLTVL.

This chain links TRBV10-3 with TRBJ1-1; tentatively, D is TRBD1 (5 bases). The V gene lost 6 bases and the J gene lost 8 bases, with 19 bases spanning the gap. The CDR3 has 14 amino acids. The germline V gene has CDR1 ENHRY and CDR2 SYGVKD. CDR3 sequence: CAIRPEGEGAEAFF. Written as DNA, the CDR3 is TGTGCCATCAGGCCGGAAGGGGAGGGCGCAGAAGCTTTCTTT.

This rearrangement joins TRBV5-1 to TRBJ2-1; no clear D. Trimming shortened V by 2 bases and J by 2 bases, and 8 bases separated the two germline ends. CDR1 and CDR2 (germline): SGHRS, YFSETQ. The CDR3 sequence is 14 residues long. DNA of the CDR3: TGCGCCAGCAGCTTTGGGCAGGCCTACAATGAGCAGTTCTTC. Its protein product is CASSFGQAYNEQFF.

The chain combines TRBV5-5 with TRBJ1-1; no definite D call. The CDR3 has 14 residues. V gave up 0 bases and J gave up 3 bases, with 9 bases separating them. Looked up from germline, CDR1 is SGHKS and CDR2 is YYEKEE (reference sequence). CDR3 bases: TGTGCCAGCAGCTTGGCCTGGGCTGACACTGAAGCTTTCTTT. This gives the protein CASSLAWADTEAFF. The variable domain in full, with the rest retrieved from reference TRBV5-5 and TRBJ1-1, is DAGVTQSPTHLIKTRGQQVTLRCSPISGHKSVSWYQQVLGQGPQFIFQYYEKEERGRGNFPDRFSARQFPNYSSELNVNALLLGDSALYLCASSLAWADTEAFFGQGTRLTVV.

J is TRBJ2-7 and V is TRBV7-2, with 11 bases aligning to TRBD2. There are 16 residues in the CDR3. With 1 base clipped from V and 3 bases from J, the junction kept 5 bases outside the gene matches. Looked up from germline, CDR1 is SGHTA and CDR2 is FQGNSA. The CDR3 nucleotides read TGTGCCAGCAGCTTAGGCCCTCTAGCGGGAGGCTACGAGCAGTACTTC. Translation gives CASSLGPLAGGYEQYF.